The entry that follows covers one T cell receptor beta chain sequence. This clonotype was seen repeatedly, ten times or more. Its antigen is currently not known. Base qualities are not at hand, and no much larger clone is one base apart. Libraries were built with 5' RACE. Sequencing was carried out with a NextSeq 500. Unique molecular identifiers were attached to individual cDNA molecules in the TCR library protocol so that sequencing error and PCR bias could be corrected. TCR alpha and beta chains were both sequenced, and the abundances of alpha and beta sequences in each sample were closely correlated with each other. Per the original workflow: Decombinator V4 was used to annotate the V gene, J gene and CDR3 of the TCR sequences. Expanded TCRs were defined as changing significantly between any two time points under a Poisson model with p below 0.0001. Abundances of TCRs were expressed as counts per million after normalisation to the total number of TCRs sequenced in each sample. A search of VDJdb, accessed on 1 November 2021, was run for TCRs annotated to CMV, EBV and SARS-CoV-2, with TCRs annotated for multiple antigens excluded. In TCRdb, the public reads were trimmed at Q25 with fastp and aligned with MiXCR, with productive beta chains retained. Each record represents a unique CDR3 protein, reported with the most common genes and DNA among its rows. The authors' filters were not applied to this entry. A total of more than 35,000 distinct CDR3 sequences appear in this sample, 11% of them only once. The top ten clonotypes cover roughly a fifth of the sample.

The sample belongs to a study of early T cells in non-severe SARS-CoV-2 infection (dated by TCRdb to about 2021). Looking at the study overall: Because TCR sequencing relied on bulk RNA taken from unsorted whole blood, pairing of alpha and beta chains was not possible. Study-wide findings and limitations: Matching against VDJdb was skewed toward anti-spike CD8 responses, likely underestimated virus-specific expansions, and missed private and CD4 specificities.

The study was a case-control design nested within a healthcare worker cohort in London, UK, with weekly nasopharyngeal swab PCR tests and blood sampling. Healthcare workers were enrolled in the week of the UK lockdown, from 23 to 31 March 2020, and were followed every week for up to roughly 15 weeks. The clonotype was recovered from an adult who was a healthcare worker with PCR-confirmed SARS-CoV-2 infection or an uninfected control (not recorded which). The sequenced sample was whole blood.

The CDR3 reads CASSIQVDEKLFF. The nucleotide sequence reads TGTGCCAGTAGTATTCAAGTTGACGAAAAACTGTTTTTT. This receptor chain uses TRBV19 and TRBJ1-4, with the D gene not clear enough to name. Based on the germline V gene (reference sequence), the CDR1 and CDR2 sequences are LNHDA and SQIVND. V loses 3 bases, J loses 8 bases, and the germline ends lie 10 bases apart. The CDR3 spans 13 residues, from the cysteine through the phenylalanine. Only the CDR3 DNA is retained, 39 bases long and in frame from the first base. This CDR3, with the reference TRBV19 and TRBJ1-4 proteins standing in past its ends, gives the full variable domain DGGITQSPKYLFRKEGQNVTLSCEQNLNHDAMYWYRQDPGQGLRLIYYSQIVNDFQKGDIAEGYSVSREKKESFPLTVTSAQKNPTAFYLCASSIQVDEKLFFGSGTQLSVL.